The rows below give T cell receptor beta chains drawn from one sample of a study of blood T cell repertoires in COVID-19. Only in-frame clones appear in the TCRdb table, and some are missing; sequencing was by immunoSEQ multiplex PCR. The table has about 160,000 clones, approximately 85% seen once. Sample: peripheral blood. Receptors originate from a middle-aged man with acute or convalescent COVID-19. Both conserved end residues are part of each CDR3. Each record gives: J gene, CDR3 length, clone size, D gene, V gene, CDR3 DNA, CDR3 protein. The D gene is left open where the match is weak. Only some rows state a clone size, as once, few, many or a class for expanded clones.

TRBJ2-1 | 14 | few | TRBD1 | TRBV10-3 | TGTGCCATCAGCCGACAGGGGGCACGGGATGAGCAGTTCTTC | CAISRQGARDEQFF
TRBJ1-2 | 17 | once | NA | TRBV4-1 | TGCGCCAGCAGCCAAGATCTGGCGGGAAGACACCTCTATGGCTACACCTTC | CASSQDLAGRHLYGYTF
TRBJ2-7 | 14 | NA | NA | TRBV28 | TGTGCCAGCAGTTACAGGGTAGGGCCCTACGAGCAGTACTTC | CASSYRVGPYEQYF
TRBJ2-7 | 15 | NA | NA | TRBV2 | TGTGCCAGCAGTGAAGCGCCGGGGGACGGGTTCGAGCAGTACTTC | CASSEAPGDGFEQYF
TRBJ2-5 | 14 | NA | NA | TRBV5-8 | TGTGCCAGCCGGAAGACAGGAGGTCGGGAGACCCAGTACTTC | CASRKTGGRETQYF
TRBJ2-7 | 14 | once | TRBD1 | TRBV2 | TGTGCCAGCAGTGATACAGGGGCGGCCTACGAGCAGTACTTC | CASSDTGAAYEQYF
TRBJ2-2 | 15 | NA | TRBD1 | TRBV6-5 | TGTGCCAGCAGGGTCGGGGACAGGGTTACCGGGGAGCTGTTTTTT | CASRVGDRVTGELFF
TRBJ1-5 | 13 | NA | NA | TRBV12-3/TRBV12-4 | TGTGCCAGCACCCAGCGGGAGAATCAGCCCCAGCATTTT | CASTQRENQPQHF
TRBJ1-4 | 14 | NA | TRBD1 | TRBV7-9 | TGTGCCAGCAGCCCGGGGACAGCAAATGAAAAACTGTTTTTT | CASSPGTANEKLFF
TRBJ1-1 | 17 | few | TRBD1 | TRBV4-2 | TGTGCCAGCAGCCAAGATAAATGGAGACAGGGGGACACTGAAGCTTTCTTT | CASSQDKWRQGDTEAFF
TRBJ1-2 | 14 | NA | TRBD1 | TRBV29-1 | TGCAGCGTTGAAGATCCCCCGACAGGGGATGGCTACACCTTC | CSVEDPPTGDGYTF
TRBJ1-1 | 13 | NA | NA | TRBV18 | TGTGCCAGCTCACCAGGAGCGAACACTGAAGCTTTCTTT | CASSPGANTEAFF
TRBJ2-7 | 17 | many | TRBD2 | TRBV3-1/TRBV3-2 | TGTGCCAGCAGCCACCACAAGGTCGGGACTAGCGGGGGGCTGCTCCACTTC | CASSHHKVGTSGGLLHF
TRBJ1-2 | 15 | NA | NA | TRBV7-8 | TGTGCCAGCAGCTTAGAATACCGGGGGGTCCGTGGCTACACCTTC | CASSLEYRGVRGYTF
TRBJ2-7 | 16 | NA | TRBD1 | TRBV3-1/TRBV3-2 | TGTGCCAGCAGCCAATTCGGGACAGGGGTATTTGGCGAGCAGTACTTC | CASSQFGTGVFGEQYF
TRBJ2-3 | 13 | NA | TRBD1 | TRBV6-5 | TGTGCCACCTGGGACAGGGGCATGTATACGCAGTATTTT | CATWDRGMYTQYF
TRBJ2-7 | 16 | NA | TRBD1 | TRBV25-1 | TGTGCCAGCAGTGAGAGGGGCCGGGACAGGGTTCACGAGCAGTACTTC | CASSERGRDRVHEQYF
TRBJ2-3 | 19 | few | TRBD2 | TRBV15 | TGTGCCACCAGCAGAGATCGACTAGCGGGCGCCCCTAGCACAGATACGCAGTATTTT | CATSRDRLAGAPSTDTQYF
TRBJ2-1 | 17 | NA | TRBD2 | TRBV4-1 | TGCGCCAGCAGCCAAGGTCGATACTCGACTAGCGGGGGGGCGGAGATCTTC | CASSQGRYSTSGGAEIF
TRBJ2-4 | 14 | NA | NA | TRBV29-1 | TGCAGCCCCCCCTTAATCCTAGCCAAAAACATTCAGTACTTC | CSPPLILAKNIQYF
TRBJ2-1 | 13 | once | TRBD1 | TRBV27 | TGTGCCAGCAGTTTATCGATTGACAGGGGGCAGTTCTTC | CASSLSIDRGQFF
TRBJ1-6 | 13 | NA | NA | TRBV20-1 | TGCAGTGCTAGTTACACAGGAGATTCACCCCTCCACTTT | CSASYTGDSPLHF
TRBJ1-1 | 14 | NA | TRBD1 | TRBV10-3 | TGTGCCATCAGTAGGACAGGAAAAGTAACTGAAGCTTTCTTT | CAISRTGKVTEAFF
TRBJ1-4 | 13 | few | NA | TRBV29-1 | TGCAGCGTGGAAGACAGAGCGGGCGAAAAACTGTTTTTT | CSVEDRAGEKLFF